This T cell receptor beta chain was identified during a study of read filtering for tumor transcriptome and immune sequencing (dated by TCRdb to the early 2020s). Regarding the research as a whole: The cohort consisted of some 17 male and 14 female patients, with a mean age of 65.9 years and an age range of roughly 45 to 85. By revised international staging, about 8 patients were R-ISS I, fewer than 20 were R-ISS II and over five were R-ISS III. After DNase treatment, whole-transcriptome libraries were prepared using the TruSeq RNA Access Library Prep Kit. TCR-region mapped reads per sample ranged from about 4.05 to 11 million with IR-seq versus only about 75 to 1,400 with RNA-seq. Using the same bone marrow samples, the study compared TCR repertoires obtained by targeted immune repertoire sequencing with those obtained by bulk whole-transcriptome sequencing. One of the main goals was to work out a read-filtering strategy for immune repertoire data, in particular whether clonotypes backed by only a single read should be removed.

From the germline V gene, CDR1 is SNHLY and CDR2 is FYNNEI. The CDR3 runs 17 amino acids, cysteine and phenylalanine included. Solely the CDR3 DNA is kept, with 51 bases framed from the first base. The V end gives up 6 bases and the J end 0 bases, leaving 7 bases in the junction not matched to a gene. Many counts were recorded for this clonotype. Its antigen is not yet known. Base qualities are not provided; no much larger clone lies one nucleotide away. Study-wide findings and limitations: Clonotypes were captured by IR-seq at much higher depth and more reliably than by RNA-seq, and smaller IR-seq throughput was sufficient for identification of most shared clonotypes. When single-read clonotypes were removed, the proportions of shared clonotypes in IR-seq and RNA-seq correlated more strongly. In IR-seq, around 85% of clonotypes but approximately 4% of total reads were represented by single-read clonotypes, whereas in RNA-seq, roughly three quarters of clonotypes and around 45% of reads were represented by single-read clonotypes. The sorted CD138-negative fraction was not purified T cells but a mixed bone marrow immune population.

TCR libraries were constructed from 400 ng RNA using the Immunoverse kit, and molecular barcoded adaptors covering alpha/delta and beta/gamma chains were employed. TCR library preparation used the same RNA that was used for transcriptome sequencing. TCR libraries were sequenced on an Illumina HiSeq 4000 with 2 x 150 cycles. Per the authors' processing: TCR reads were aligned to human V, D, J and C references and assembled into CDR3 clonotypes with MiXCR, including quality filtering and error correction. The tcR package in R was used for analysis of clonotype counts and gene usage diversity. For inspection of raw mapping reads, RNA-seq reads were mapped by STAR aligner version 2.5.3a onto GRCh37 of the human genome. To test how sequencing depth affected the clonotypes detected, IR-seq fastq files were randomly downsampled with Seqtk 1.3. Using fastp trimming at Q25 and MiXCR clonotype assembly, TCRdb reanalyzed the public sequencing data and kept in-frame beta chains. Each entry is one CDR3 protein sequence, shown with its most common DNA and genes. These V and J calls rely on TCRdb rather than the paper's analysis. The sample yields fewer than 90,000 distinct CDR3 sequences; over 9% were counted once. The ten largest account for approximately 15% of the sample.

Each patient had bone marrow sampled at the time of active disease. Bone marrow mononuclear cells were isolated by Ficoll-Hypaque density gradient centrifugation. To remove myeloma plasma cells, the cells were labeled with CD138 magnetic microbeads on a MACS separator, and CD138-negative cells were then collected by negative selection. The purity of the isolated cells was checked by flow cytometry with CD138 antibodies on an Attune NxT. TRIzol reagent was used to extract total RNA, and a NanoDrop spectrophotometer was used to quantify the extracted RNA. Paired RNA-seq and IR-seq were performed on each patient's CD138-negative bone marrow sample.

Material: a population of CD138-negative cells sorted from bone marrow. The meaning of the sample's cell subset or site label: bone marrow mononuclear cells depleted of CD138+ plasma/myeloma cells by negative magnetic selection. This receptor was taken from a donor at least 40 years old with multiple myeloma. The V gene is TRBV2 and the J gene is TRBJ2-3; 12 nucleotides in the junction match TRBD2. In nucleotide form, the sequence is TGTGCCAGCAGACTAATAGGGACTAGCGGGAGCACAGATACGCAGTATTTT. The resulting protein is CASRLIGTSGSTDTQYF.